This passage covers 13 T cell receptor beta chains from one sample sequenced in a study of cytomegalovirus exposure and HLA in healthy donors (dated 2017 in TCRdb). The protocol used for the library was the immunoSEQ multiplex PCR assay. For the multiplex PCR, a mixture combining 60 forward primers for TCR Vbeta segments and 13 reverse primers for TCR Jbeta segments was used. TCRdb took this table from immuneACCESS and kept in-frame rearrangements with V and J called. Such tables lack part of the clones; where checked against another copy, unresolved V genes explain under half of the gap, and the rest is unexplained. The sample profile shows about 90,000 clones; less than 80% of them were found once. The top ten hold 20% to 25% of the sample. Sample: PBMCs. All receptors derive from a woman aged 50 to 60 in good health and CMV-seropositive.

This clone has more than one count but fewer than ten. The V call is TRBV27, the J call TRBJ1-6, with D tentatively TRBD1 (6 bases). Germline V gene sequence: CDR1 MNHEY, CDR2 SMNVEV (reference sequence). This CDR3 is 14 amino acids long. V was shortened by 2 bases and J by 10 bases, with 12 bases between the two germline ends. CDR3: CASSLRGARSPLHF. The CDR3 region has the DNA TGTGCCAGCAGTTTACGGGGGGCACGGTCACCCCTCCACTTT.

The rearrangement links TRBV28 to TRBJ1-4; 8 bases are a match to TRBD1. The V gene's germline CDR1 is MDHEN and CDR2 SYDVKM. V lost 5 bases, J lost 1 base, and 6 bases stayed unmatched. This CDR3 region has 16 residues. The CDR3: CASSLTGAGTNEKLFF. The CDR3 DNA sequence: TGTGCCAGCAGTCTGACAGGGGCTGGAACTAATGAAAAACTGTTTTTT. Drawing the rest from reference TRBV28 and TRBJ1-4, the complete variable domain is DVKVTQSSRYLVKRTGEKVFLECVQDMDHENMFWYRQDPGLGLRLIYFSYDVKMKEKGDIPEGYSVSREKKERFSLILESASTNQTSMYLCASSLTGAGTNEKLFFGSGTQLSVL.

This clone was seen just once. This chain joins TRBV9 and TRBJ1-2, with D possibly TRBD1 on 6 matching bases. The length of the CDR3 is 13 residues. V lost 4 bases and J lost 1, with 8 bases in between. CDR1 is SGDLS, CDR2 YYNGEE, per germline. The CDR3, as DNA: TGTGCCAGCAGCTGGACAGTTAACTATGGCTACACCTTC. Translation gives CASSWTVNYGYTF.

This chain links TRBV5-1 with TRBJ2-5; maybe TRBD2 (6 bases). The DNA end favors TRBJ2-7, so the J call may be wrong. The CDR3 runs 15 residues. Germline V gives CDR1 SGHRS, CDR2 YFSETQ. CDR3 protein: CASSLAEGHSYEQYF. DNA for the CDR3: TGCGCCAGCAGCTTGGCGGAGGGGCACTCCTACGAGCAGTACTTC.

The chain couples TRBV18 to TRBJ2-2; maybe TRBD1 (5 bases). The V end was cut by 2 bases, the J end by 7 bases, with 23 bases between. The CDR3 extends over 18 amino acids. Germline CDR1 KGHSH, CDR2 LQKENI. The CDR3 nucleotides read TGTGCCAGCTCACCAATTTTAGTGATTCCTGGGGCCGGCGGGGAGCTGTTTTTT. Translating it yields CASSPILVIPGAGGELFF.

The gene calls are TRBV5-4 and TRBJ2-3, with TRBD1 matching over 10 bases. The CDR3 has 17 amino acids. The germline V gene has CDR1 SGHNT and CDR2 YYREEE (reference sequence). V lost 0 bases and J lost 9; bases outside the gene matches: 13. CDR3: CASSLVPGQGTAGTQYF. CDR3 DNA: TGTGCCAGCAGCTTGGTTCCGGGACAGGGGACAGCAGGGACGCAGTATTTT.

The V call is TRBV4-3, the J call TRBJ2-5; TRBD2 agrees at 11 bases. The length of the CDR3 is 16 residues. V lost 2 bases and J lost 3; bases outside the gene matches: 5. CDR1 is LGHNA, CDR2 YSLEER, per germline. This CDR3 is CASSQLAGGSEETQYF. The DNA of the CDR3 is TGCGCCAGCAGCCAACTAGCGGGGGGATCGGAAGAGACCCAGTACTTC.

This chain links TRBV9 with TRBJ2-7, with 7 bases lining up with TRBD1. Germline-derived CDR1 and CDR2 are SGDLS and YYNGEE. The CDR3 loop spans 14 amino acids. V gave up 2 bases and J gave up 5 bases; unmatched junction bases: 7. The CDR3 DNA reads as TGTGCCAGCAGCGTTACAGGGGAGCAACACGAGCAGTACTTC. It codes for CASSVTGEQHEQYF.

The chain joins TRBV6-6 to TRBJ2-5; 10 bases are shared with TRBD1. CDR3 length: 15 amino acids. The germline V gene has CDR1 MNHNY and CDR2 SVGAGI (reference sequence). J lost 4 bases, V lost 6 bases, and 8 bases had no gene match. CDR3 amino acids: CASSRRDRGGETQYF. In DNA form, the CDR3 reads TGTGCCAGCAGCAGACGGGACAGGGGAGGAGAGACCCAGTACTTC.

This clone showed up just once. This sequence joins TRBV19 and TRBJ2-1; TRBD2 matches at 9 bases. Losses at the gene ends were 5 bases for V and 4 bases for J; bases not matched to a gene: 3. The CDR3 has 14 residues. The V gene's germline CDR1 is LNHDA and CDR2 SQIVND (reference sequence). CDR3 loop: CASSRGGEYNEQFF. CDR3 nucleotides: TGTGCCAGTAGTCGCGGGGGGGAGTACAATGAGCAGTTCTTC.

V gene TRBV5-6 combines with J gene TRBJ1-2, with a tentative D call TRBD1 (6 bases). The V and J ends lost 2 bases and 5 bases respectively, with 16 bases between them. CDR1 SGHDT and CDR2 YYEEEE come from the germline V gene. The CDR3 contains 15 residues. CDR3 amino acids: CASSLITTGDYGYTF. CDR3 coding DNA: TGTGCCAGCAGCTTAATTACGACAGGAGATTATGGCTACACCTTC. Full variable domain (outside the CDR3, taken from reference TRBV5-6 and TRBJ1-2): DAGVTQSPTHLIKTRGQQVTLRCSPKSGHDTVSWYQQALGQGPQFIFQYYEEEERQRGNFPDRFSGHQFPNYSSELNVNALLLGDSALYLCASSLITTGDYGYTFGSGTRLTVV.

The J gene is TRBJ1-2, the V gene TRBV28; a possible D gene is TRBD1 (5 bases). Trimming left V 2 bases short and J 5 bases short, with 9 bases between. The germline CDR1 and CDR2 sequences are MDHEN and SYDVKM. The CDR3 is made up of 13 amino acids. CDR3 DNA sequence: TGTGCCAGCAGTTTAATCGGGGGGTATGGCTACACCTTC. This sequence encodes CASSLIGGYGYTF.

This sequence joins TRBV11-2 and TRBJ2-5; possible D gene TRBD1, 6 bases. The CDR3 is 13 amino acids. From germline, CDR1 is SGHAT and CDR2 FQNNGV. V was shortened by 5 bases and J by 4 bases, with 11 bases between the two germline ends. The CDR3 sequence is CASSLGQRETQYF. In nucleotides, the CDR3 is TGTGCCAGCAGCCTAGGACAGAGAGAGACCCAGTACTTC. The full variable domain, with the rest looked up from reference TRBV11-2 and TRBJ2-5, is EAGVAQSPRYKIIEKRQSVAFWCNPISGHATLYWYQQILGQGPKLLIQFQNNGVVDDSQLPKDRFSAERLKGVDSTLKIQPAKLEDSAVYLCASSLGQRETQYFGPGTRLLVL.